The 23 T cell receptor beta chains presented below share a single source sample, sequenced in a study of OX40 agonist ivuxolimab in advanced cancers. Repertoires were generated with immunoSEQ multiplex PCR, while TCRdb's copy carries only in-frame clones and drops some. The repertoire includes around 26,000 clones, over 70% of them detected once, and about a quarter sits in the top ten. Material: CD4+ or CD8+ T cells sorted from blood, obtained in a trial of the OX40 agonist ivuxolimab. The receptors derive from an adult with an advanced solid tumor such as melanoma, head and neck, liver or kidney cancer.

This clone has just a few counts. The sample has other DNA sequences that encode this CDR3 too. This chain connects TRBV10-2 to TRBJ1-2, with no clear D. CDR1 is WSHSY and CDR2 is SAAADI in the germline V gene. V was trimmed by 3 bases and J by 4 bases, leaving 9 bases between them. CDR3 length: 13 amino acids. CDR3 loop: CASSESPFYGYTF. CDR3 sequence (DNA): TGCGCCAGCAGTGAAAGTCCATTCTATGGCTACACCTTC.

This rearrangement joins TRBV6-5 to TRBJ1-1; D possibly corresponds to TRBD1 (6 bases). The V gene's germline CDR1 is MNHEY and CDR2 SVGAGI. The V gene lost 0 bases and the J gene lost 4 bases, with 12 bases spanning the gap. The CDR3 is made up of 15 amino acids. The CDR3 region is CASSYSQGVGTEAFF. The CDR3 region has the DNA TGTGCCAGCAGTTACTCACAGGGTGTGGGCACTGAAGCTTTCTTT.

For the CDR3, the DNA is TGCGCCAGCAGCCTCCTAGCGGGAGGGCCGCTGGATACGCAGTATTTT. Its translation: CASSLLAGGPLDTQYF. The chain combines TRBV4-1 with TRBJ2-3, with 12 bases identical to TRBD2. Looked up from germline, CDR1 is MGHRA and CDR2 is YSYEKL. There are 16 residues in the CDR3. Germline trimming cut 4 bases from V and 6 bases from J; bases unmatched to any gene: 8.

This rearrangement joins TRBV7-8 to TRBJ2-2; D unclear. V shed 3 bases and J shed 5 bases, with 7 bases lying between them. This CDR3 spans 13 amino acids. Germline V lookup: CDR1 SGHVS, CDR2 FQNEAQ. As DNA, the CDR3 is TGTGCCAGCAGCTTGGGCGGAACCGGGGAGCTGTTTTTT. The encoded protein is CASSLGGTGELFF.

The rearrangement joins TRBV4-3 to TRBJ2-1, with TRBD2 matching over 12 bases. The CDR3 sequence is 16 residues long. The J segment lost 4 bases and the V segment lost 3 bases, leaving 4 bases of the junction unmatched. Looked up from germline, CDR1 is LGHNA and CDR2 is YSLEER. CDR3 bases: TGCGCCAGCAGCCATCATCTAGCGGGGGGGTACAATGAGCAGTTCTTC. Its protein product is CASSHHLAGGYNEQFF.

This clone was counted once. The chain joins TRBV27 to TRBJ2-5; unclear D gene. V dropped 1 base and J dropped 5 bases, with 11 bases sitting between them. CDR1 MNHEY and CDR2 SMNVEV come from the germline V gene (reference sequence). This CDR3 spans 14 amino acids. The CDR3 region is CASSLFPGRETQYF. In DNA, the CDR3 is TGTGCCAGCAGTTTATTCCCAGGCAGGGAGACCCAGTACTTC.

This chain links TRBV10-3 with TRBJ1-1; possible D gene TRBD1, 5 bases. Deletions cut 0 bases from V and 1 base from J, with 9 bases between. The CDR3 sequence is 15 residues long. Germline V lookup: CDR1 ENHRY, CDR2 SYGVKD. CDR3 nucleotides: TGTGCCATCAGTGAGTCGACAGCCTCGAACACTGAAGCTTTCTTT. Translation: CAISESTASNTEAFF.

A few counts support this clone. The chain has TRBV27 and TRBJ2-7, with 7 bases fitting TRBD2. This CDR3 region has 12 residues. Germline loops: CDR1 MNHEY, CDR2 SMNVEV (reference sequence). J gave up 1 base and V 6 bases, and 0 bases lay outside the gene matches. CDR3 amino acids: CASRGLSYEQYF. Written as DNA, the CDR3 is TGTGCCAGCAGGGGACTATCCTACGAGCAGTACTTC.

The V and J genes are TRBV5-1 and TRBJ2-3, with 13 positions matching TRBD2. Trimming took 3 bases from V and 0 from J; bases not matched to a gene: 19. This CDR3 region has 22 residues. Germline assignment: CDR1 SGHRS and CDR2 YFSETQ. The CDR3: CASSWVKGTSGTTFTSTDTQYF. CDR3 nucleotides: TGCGCCAGCAGCTGGGTGAAAGGGACTAGCGGGACAACCTTTACGAGCACAGATACGCAGTATTTT.

The chain combines TRBV27 with TRBJ1-5; a possible D gene is TRBD1 (6 bases). Germline CDR1 and CDR2: MNHEY and SMNVEV (reference sequence). V dropped 5 bases and J dropped 6 bases, with 11 bases sitting between them. The CDR3 has 13 residues. The DNA of the CDR3 is TGTGCCAGCAGTAGGGGGGGAGGTCAGCCCCAGCATTTT. Its protein product is CASSRGGGQPQHF.

The chain uses TRBV2 and TRBJ1-2, with D uncertain. V was pared by 7 bases and J by 5 bases, with 11 bases between. Germline assignment: CDR1 SNHLY and CDR2 FYNNEI. CDR3 length: 12 residues. CDR3 in amino acids: CASTLGVYGYTF. DNA of the CDR3: TGTGCCAGCACTCTCGGGGTTTATGGCTACACCTTC. Drawing the rest from reference TRBV2 and TRBJ1-2, the complete variable domain is EPEVTQTPSHQVTQMGQEVILRCVPISNHLYFYWYRQILGQKVEFLVSFYNNEISEKSEIFDDQFSVERPDGSNFTLKIRSTKLEDSAMYFCASTLGVYGYTFGSGTRLTVV.

This chain links TRBV28 with TRBJ1-2; TRBD1 is a possible D gene (6 bases). The CDR3 runs 15 residues. The germline V gene has CDR1 MDHEN and CDR2 SYDVKM. V dropped 5 bases and J dropped 5 bases, with 18 bases sitting between them. CDR3 residues: CASSNDRISDYGYTF. Here the CDR3 DNA reads TGTGCCAGCAGTAACGACAGGATTTCGGATTATGGCTACACCTTC.

Worth noting for this clone: The junction departs from the called germline gene at one end, perhaps through a read error. The J gene is TRBJ1-1, the V gene TRBV7-6; D perhaps matches TRBD1 (6 bases). This CDR3 contains 15 residues. Germline V gene data show CDR1 as SGHVS and CDR2 as FNYEAQ. The chain's CDR3 is CASTLTRGLFAEAFF. CDR3 in DNA: TGTGCCAGCACCTTAACCCGGGGGCTATTCGCTGAAGCTTTCTTT.

The chain has TRBV4-1 and TRBJ1-1; 7 bases line up with TRBD1. Germline CDR1 is MGHRA and CDR2 is YSYEKL. Germline trimming cut 5 bases from V and 1 base from J; bases unmatched to any gene: 7. The CDR3 runs 15 residues. This CDR3 is CASSMVGTANTEAFF. Here the CDR3 DNA reads TGCGCCAGCAGCATGGTCGGGACAGCGAACACTGAAGCTTTCTTT.

The chain combines TRBV5-1 with TRBJ1-1; D unclear. Germline assignment: CDR1 SGHRS and CDR2 YFSETQ. This CDR3 contains 13 residues. Trimming pared 1 base from V and 2 bases from J, leaving 6 bases between. The CDR3 coding sequence is TGCGCCAGCAGCTTGTCCCTCAACACTGAAGCTTTCTTT. Translated: CASSLSLNTEAFF.

The sample holds many counts of this clone. V gene TRBV27 combines with J gene TRBJ2-2, with TRBD1 matching over 7 bases. The ends lost 8 bases at V and 3 bases at J; junction bases unmatched: 6. The CDR3 length is 14 residues. Germline V gene lookup returns CDR1 MNHEY and CDR2 SMNVEV (reference sequence). CDR3 nucleotides: TGTGCCAGCTCGACAGGGCCGTACACCGGGGAGCTGTTTTTT. Translation gives CASSTGPYTGELFF.

The chain uses TRBV4-1 and TRBJ2-7; D assignment may be TRBD1 or TRBD2 (7 bases each). V lost 0 bases, J lost 5 bases, and 17 bases lay in between. This CDR3 contains 16 residues. Germline V gene sequence: CDR1 MGHRA, CDR2 YSYEKL. The CDR3 loop reads CASSQDQGGTLDEQYF. Written as DNA, the CDR3 is TGCGCCAGCAGCCAAGACCAGGGGGGGACCCTCGACGAGCAGTACTTC.

This chain links TRBV27 with TRBJ2-1; weak D call: TRBD2 (5 bases). Germline V gene sequence: CDR1 MNHEY, CDR2 SMNVEV (reference sequence). V gave up 10 bases and J gave up 5 bases, with 15 bases separating them. The CDR3 sequence is 13 residues long. The CDR3 DNA is TGTGCCATACACGGGGTAGGGAACAATGAGCAGTTCTTC. Amino acid sequence: CAIHGVGNNEQFF.

Here the CDR3 reads CASSYVQGGTEAFF. As DNA, the CDR3 is TGTGCCAGCAGTTACGTTCAGGGGGGCACTGAAGCTTTCTTT. The V gene is TRBV6-5, the J gene TRBJ1-1, with 7 bases lining up with TRBD1. V shed 2 bases, J shed 4 bases, and the junction held 4 bases outside the gene matches. This CDR3 spans 14 amino acids. The V gene's germline CDR1 is MNHEY and CDR2 SVGAGI.

The chain links TRBV19 to TRBJ1-5; 8 positions agree with TRBD1. CDR3 length: 15 residues. Trimming cost V 5 bases and J 5 bases; bases outside gene matches: 8. Germline assignment: CDR1 LNHDA and CDR2 SQIVND (reference sequence). CDR3 nucleotide sequence: TGTGCCAGTAGTCCTGGGACAGGACGAGATCAGCCCCAGCATTTT. Residues: CASSPGTGRDQPQHF.

This clone appeared once. The genes are TRBV7-2 and TRBJ2-7; the match to TRBD1 covers 10 bases. J lost 5 bases, V lost 5 bases, and 9 bases had no gene match. The germline V gene encodes CDR1 SGHTA and CDR2 FQGNSA. The CDR3 contains 15 residues. The CDR3 loop is CASSQWRQGANEQYF. In DNA form, the CDR3 reads TGTGCCAGCAGCCAGTGGCGACAGGGGGCGAACGAGCAGTACTTC.

The chain combines TRBV2 with TRBJ1-2; no definite D call. The CDR3 length is 11 residues. V was clipped by 7 bases and J by 7 bases, with 10 bases between them. CDR1 is SNHLY and CDR2 is FYNNEI in the germline V gene. In DNA, the CDR3 is TGTGCCAGCATTCCCGGGTCTGGCTACACCTTC. It codes for CASIPGSGYTF.

The chain is built from TRBV27 and TRBJ2-7; perhaps TRBD1 as D (6 bases). Germline V CDR1 and CDR2: MNHEY, SMNVEV (reference sequence). The CDR3 loop spans 15 amino acids. V gave up 8 bases and J gave up 5 bases, with 22 bases separating them. The CDR3 region is CASGRGPEGVDEQYF. The CDR3 nucleotides are TGTGCCAGCGGTCGGGGACCAGAGGGGGTTGACGAGCAGTACTTC.